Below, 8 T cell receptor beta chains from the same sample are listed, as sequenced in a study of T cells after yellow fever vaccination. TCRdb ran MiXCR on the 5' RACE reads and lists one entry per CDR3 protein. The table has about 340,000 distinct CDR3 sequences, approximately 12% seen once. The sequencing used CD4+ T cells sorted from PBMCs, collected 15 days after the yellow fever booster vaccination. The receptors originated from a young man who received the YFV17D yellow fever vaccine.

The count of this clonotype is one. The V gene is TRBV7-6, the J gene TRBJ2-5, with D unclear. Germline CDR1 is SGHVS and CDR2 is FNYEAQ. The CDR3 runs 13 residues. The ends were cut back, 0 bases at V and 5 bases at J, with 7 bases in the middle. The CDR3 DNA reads TGTGCCAGCAGCTTAGCGGTTGTGGAGACCCAGTACTTC. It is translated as CASSLAVVETQYF.

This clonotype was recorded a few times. For the CDR3, the DNA is TGCGCCAGCAGCTCGGCAGGACAGACACTTTCCAAAAACATTCAGTACTTC. The encoded protein is CASSSAGQTLSKNIQYF. The rearrangement joins TRBV5-1 to TRBJ2-4, with D tentatively TRBD1 (6 bases). The CDR3 extends over 17 amino acids. V was cut by 3 bases and J by 2 bases, with 18 bases left in between. Germline assignment: CDR1 SGHRS and CDR2 YFSETQ.

The CDR3 region has the DNA TGTGCCACCAGCAGAGATAAGGGGGAACAGCCCCAGCATTTT. Its protein product is CATSRDKGEQPQHF. The chain has TRBV15 and TRBJ1-5; D is perhaps TRBD1 (6 bases). Germline V gene data show CDR1 as LNHNV and CDR2 as YYDKDF (reference sequence). This CDR3 has 14 amino acids. V lost 0 bases to trimming and J lost 7 bases, with 10 bases between them.

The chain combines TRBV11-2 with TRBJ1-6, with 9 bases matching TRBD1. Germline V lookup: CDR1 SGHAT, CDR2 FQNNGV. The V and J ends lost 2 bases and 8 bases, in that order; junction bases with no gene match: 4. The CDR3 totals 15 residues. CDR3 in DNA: TGTGCCAGCAGCTTATTTGGGACAGGGCATTCACCCCTCCACTTT. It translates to CASSLFGTGHSPLHF.

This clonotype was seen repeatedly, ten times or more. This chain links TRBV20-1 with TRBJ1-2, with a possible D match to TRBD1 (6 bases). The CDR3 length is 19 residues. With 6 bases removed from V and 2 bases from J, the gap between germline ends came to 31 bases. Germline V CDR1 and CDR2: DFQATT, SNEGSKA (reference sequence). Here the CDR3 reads CSAPARGSGKLGGNYGYTF. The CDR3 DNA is TGCAGTGCCCCCGCCCGGGGGAGTGGGAAACTAGGGGGAAACTATGGCTACACCTTC.

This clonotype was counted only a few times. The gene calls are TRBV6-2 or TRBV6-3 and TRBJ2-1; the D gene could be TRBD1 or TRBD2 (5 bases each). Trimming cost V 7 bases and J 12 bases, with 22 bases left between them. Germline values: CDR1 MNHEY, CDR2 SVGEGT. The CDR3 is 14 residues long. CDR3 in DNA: TGTGCCAGCATGGGGGTCAATGAGGGGAAGGTGCAGTTCTTC. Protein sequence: CASMGVNEGKVQFF.

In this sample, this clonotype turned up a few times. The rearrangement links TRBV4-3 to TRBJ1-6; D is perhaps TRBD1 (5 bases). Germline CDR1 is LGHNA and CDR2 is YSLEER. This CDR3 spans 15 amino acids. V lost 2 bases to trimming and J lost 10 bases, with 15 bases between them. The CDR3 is CASSQIHSGKSPLHF. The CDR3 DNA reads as TGCGCCAGCAGCCAAATCCACTCAGGGAAGTCACCCCTCCACTTT.

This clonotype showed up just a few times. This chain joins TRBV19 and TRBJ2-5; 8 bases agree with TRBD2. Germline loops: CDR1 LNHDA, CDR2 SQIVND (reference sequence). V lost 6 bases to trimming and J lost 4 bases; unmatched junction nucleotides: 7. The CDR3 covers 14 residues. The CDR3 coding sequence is TGTGCCAGTAGAGGACTAGCAGGTGGAGAGACCCAGTACTTC. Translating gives CASRGLAGGETQYF.